A selection of T cell receptor beta chains follows, all from one sample in a study of Ad26.COV2.S vaccination and SARS-CoV-2 variants. Data came from immunoSEQ multiplex PCR; TCRdb stores just in-frame clones and leaves some out. The sample includes roughly 400,000 clones, around 92% of them seen just once. Sequenced material: peripheral blood, taken in a trial of Ad26.COV2.S vaccine versus placebo. These receptors originate from a person between 18 and 65 years old who received the Ad26.COV2.S COVID-19 vaccine or a placebo. Each CDR3 is given with its conserved first and last residue. D genes are given only for firm matches. Size tells how often a clone was seen (once, few, many) or the class of an expanded clone, and some rows leave it out.

14 TRBJ1-2 NA TRBD1 TRBV7-2 CASSLITGEYGYTF TGTGCCAGCAGCTTGATAACAGGGGAGTATGGCTACACCTTC
17 TRBJ2-5 NA NA TRBV27 CASSPSILDHYWETQYF TGTGCCAGCAGTCCCTCCATCCTCGACCACTATTGGGAGACCCAGTACTTC
17 TRBJ2-2 NA NA TRBV9 CASSSNRQATNTGELFF TGTGCCAGCAGCTCCAACAGACAGGCTACGAACACCGGGGAGCTGTTTTTT
15 TRBJ2-7 NA NA TRBV5-6 CASSFLAGSSYEQYF TGTGCCAGCAGCTTCCTCGCGGGAAGCTCCTACGAGCAGTACTTC
15 TRBJ2-5 NA TRBD1 TRBV30 CAWSADRGRQETQYF TGTGCCTGGAGTGCGGACAGGGGGAGGCAAGAGACCCAGTACTTC
14 TRBJ1-1 NA TRBD1 TRBV5-1 CASSEDRADRKAFF TGCGCCAGCAGCGAGGACAGGGCGGACAGAAAAGCTTTCTTT
15 TRBJ1-6 many NA TRBV7-2 CASSFEAGANSPLHF TGTGCCAGCAGCTTTGAGGCCGGTGCCAATTCACCCCTCCACTTT
14 TRBJ1-1 NA NA TRBV6-5 CATAAGPMNTEAFF TGTGCAACAGCAGCTGGGCCAATGAACACTGAAGCTTTCTTT
13 TRBJ2-2 NA NA TRBV24-1 CATSVGYTGELFF TGTGCCACCAGTGTTGGGTACACCGGGGAGCTGTTTTTT
15 TRBJ1-3 NA NA TRBV5-1 CASSLLLDDKNTIYF TGCGCCAGCAGCTTACTACTGGACGACAAAAACACCATATATTTT
15 TRBJ2-7 NA NA TRBV19 CASSMYFGGTYEQYF TGTGCCAGTAGTATGTACTTTGGAGGTACCTACGAGCAGTACTTC
15 TRBJ1-6 NA NA TRBV5-1 CASSLAGQGYSPLHF TGCGCCAGCAGCTTGGCCGGCCAGGGGTATTCACCCCTCCACTTT
13 TRBJ2-5 NA NA TRBV27 CASRPGQQETQYF TGTGCCAGCAGACCTGGACAGCAAGAGACCCAGTACTTC
13 TRBJ2-1 NA NA TRBV18 CASSPLSGDEQFF TGTGCCAGCTCACCCCTCTCCGGGGATGAGCAGTTCTTC
14 TRBJ1-5 NA NA TRBV4-1 CASSLSRAGQPQHF TGCGCCAGCAGCCTGTCGAGGGCTGGCCAGCCCCAGCATTTT
16 TRBJ2-1 NA TRBD2 TRBV7-2 CASSLTRRGGVNEQFF TGTGCCAGCAGCTTGACGCGGCGCGGGGGGGTTAATGAGCAGTTCTTC
16 TRBJ1-1 NA TRBD1 TRBV9 CASSAVGRGRNTEAFF TGTGCCAGCAGCGCCGTAGGCAGGGGGAGAAACACTGAAGCTTTCTTT
16 TRBJ1-1 NA TRBD1 TRBV7-8 CASSLPGQGRDTEAFF TGTGCCAGCAGCTTACCGGGACAGGGGAGAGACACTGAAGCTTTCTTT
18 TRBJ2-2 NA NA TRBV21-1 CASSPRSGGDLNTGELFF TGTGCCAGCAGCCCACGGTCTGGGGGGGACTTGAACACCGGGGAGCTGTTTTTT
11 TRBJ1-1 NA TRBD1 TRBV9 CASRGTGRAFF TGTGCCAGCAGAGGGACAGGACGAGCTTTCTTT
14 TRBJ1-1 NA NA TRBV19 CASTRRDMNTEAFF TGTGCCAGTACACGAAGGGACATGAACACTGAAGCTTTCTTT
14 TRBJ2-7 NA TRBD1 TRBV5-4 CASSAGGSSYEQYF TGTGCCAGCAGCGCAGGGGGTAGCTCCTACGAGCAGTACTTC
17 TRBJ1-6 NA NA TRBV9 CASSPFNSGGAYSPLHF TGTGCCAGCAGCCCTTTCAATTCGGGGGGAGCCTATTCACCCCTCCACTTT
12 TRBJ1-2 NA TRBD1 TRBV12-3/TRBV12-4 CASSPDRVGYTF TGTGCCAGCAGTCCAGACAGGGTTGGCTACACCTTC
16 TRBJ2-7 NA NA TRBV6-1 CASSEAQQARPYEQYF TGTGCCAGCAGTGAAGCGCAACAGGCGCGCCCCTACGAGCAGTACTTC
17 TRBJ2-3 NA TRBD2 TRBV11-2 CASSPRGSGDPSDTQYF TGTGCCAGCAGCCCTCGAGGGAGCGGGGACCCCAGTGATACGCAGTATTTT
12 TRBJ2-5 NA NA TRBV7-9 CASSLRGETQYF TGTGCCAGCAGCTTACGAGGGGAGACCCAGTACTTC
14 TRBJ1-2 NA NA TRBV28 CASRPQGNYYGYTF TGTGCCAGCAGACCCCAGGGAAACTACTATGGCTACACCTTC
8 TRBJ1-3 few NA TRBV10-1 CAYNTIYF TGCGCCTATAACACCATATATTTT
18 TRBJ2-2 NA NA TRBV7-2 CASSLRIIGQGDTGELFF TGTGCCAGCAGCTTACGAATTATCGGCCAGGGTGACACCGGGGAGCTGTTTTTT
13 TRBJ1-1 NA NA TRBV6-8 CALKGRGNTEAFF TGTGCCCTTAAAGGTCGGGGGAACACTGAAGCTTTCTTT
13 TRBJ1-3 NA NA TRBV28 CASSLYSGNTIYF TGTGCCAGCAGTTTATACTCTGGAAACACCATATATTTT
13 TRBJ1-4 NA NA TRBV27 CASSLSSRQKLFF TGTGCCAGCAGTTTATCGTCTCGGCAAAAACTGTTTTTT
12 TRBJ2-7 NA NA TRBV10-2 CASLGNSYEQYF TGCGCCAGCCTTGGCAACTCCTACGAGCAGTACTTC
14 TRBJ1-2 once NA TRBV13 CASSSLGGNYGYTF TGTGCCAGCAGCTCCCTAGGAGGGAACTATGGCTACACCTTC
14 TRBJ2-7 once NA TRBV19 CASRPRGASYEQYF TGTGCCAGTAGGCCCCGGGGGGCCTCCTACGAGCAGTACTTC
15 TRBJ2-7 NA NA TRBV5-5 CASSYRGRGMDEQYF TGTGCCAGCAGCTACCGGGGGAGGGGGATGGACGAGCAGTACTTC
10 TRBJ2-2 NA NA TRBV30 CAWRAGELFF TGTGCCTGGAGGGCCGGGGAGCTGTTTTTT
14 TRBJ2-7 NA NA TRBV30 CAWSKGGKQYEQYF TGTGCCTGGAGTAAGGGGGGCAAACAATACGAGCAGTACTTC
15 TRBJ1-4 NA TRBD1 TRBV6-5 CASSYSRQGIEKLFF TGTGCCAGCAGTTACTCGAGACAGGGGATTGAAAAACTGTTTTTT
13 TRBJ1-5 NA NA TRBV3-1/TRBV3-2 CASGKDGNQPQHF TGTGCCAGCGGGAAGGATGGCAATCAGCCCCAGCATTTT
16 TRBJ1-4 NA NA TRBV20-1 CSASHVGESGGEKLFF TGCAGTGCTAGTCACGTGGGGGAAAGCGGAGGTGAAAAACTGTTTTTT
15 TRBJ2-7 NA TRBD1 TRBV7-2 CASSPWGQGAGEQYF TGTGCCAGCAGCCCCTGGGGACAGGGGGCCGGCGAGCAGTACTTC
16 TRBJ2-5 once NA TRBV3-1/TRBV3-2 CASSQDGTRGQETQYF TGTGCCAGCAGCCAAGACGGCACTCGGGGGCAAGAGACCCAGTACTTC
13 TRBJ1-4 NA NA TRBV9 CASSQEFNEKLFF TGTGCCAGCAGCCAAGAGTTTAATGAAAAACTGTTTTTT
15 TRBJ1-6 few NA TRBV18 CASSPAQGGTSPLHF TGTGCCAGCTCACCGGCACAGGGAGGCACTTCACCCCTCCACTTT
13 TRBJ1-1 NA NA TRBV12-3/TRBV12-4 CASTPRRVTEAFF TGTGCCAGCACCCCACGGCGGGTCACTGAAGCTTTCTTT
15 TRBJ2-7 NA TRBD2 TRBV6-5 CASSIAGAAFYEQYF TGTGCCAGCAGTATAGCGGGGGCCGCCTTCTACGAGCAGTACTTC
15 TRBJ2-1 NA NA TRBV4-1 CASSLAGGGYNEQFF TGCGCCAGCAGCTTGGCCGGGGGAGGCTACAATGAGCAGTTCTTC
13 TRBJ1-3 once NA TRBV10-2 CASRRGGSNTIYF TGCGCCAGCCGGAGGGGAGGGAGCAACACCATATATTTT
17 TRBJ1-1 NA TRBD1 TRBV3-1/TRBV3-2 CASSQPTGVLKGTEAFF TGTGCCAGCAGCCAACCTACAGGGGTGTTGAAAGGCACTGAAGCTTTCTTT
16 TRBJ2-6 NA NA TRBV7-2 CASSLAGGNGANVLTF TGTGCCAGCAGCTTAGCGGGGGGCAATGGGGCCAACGTCCTGACTTTC